This T cell receptor (beta chain) was identified during a study of blood T cells in healthy people across ages. Together with a sample-barcoded 5' primer, a J-beta primer mix was included in a second PCR lasting 7 to 11 cycles. TCRdb itself ran the 5' RACE reads through MiXCR, one entry per CDR3 protein. The repertoire has around 780,000 distinct CDR3 sequences, roughly 25% of them found once; the top ten carry around 3%. This clonotype has just a few counts. The CDR3 length is 13 residues. Germline loops: CDR1 MNHNS, CDR2 SASEGT. V dropped 0 bases and J dropped 6 bases, with 8 bases sitting between them. Another study also made use of these data, one on T cells of mothers and their children. That paper adds: Reads obtained per mother exceeded 8.5 million TCR beta CDR3 reads, with several million obtained per child. With unrelated pairs as the comparison, related mother-child pairs had a slightly higher overlap that was not significant.

The receptor comes from a boy younger than 18 in good health. The chain is built from TRBV6-1 and TRBJ1-2; no definite D call. Sequenced sample: blood. CDR3 residues: CASSEAKTHGYTF. The CDR3 DNA reads as TGTGCCAGCAGTGAAGCAAAGACGCATGGCTACACCTTC.